Listed below are T cell receptor beta chains from one sample, sequenced in a study of blood T cell repertoires in COVID-19. Assay: immunoSEQ multiplex PCR; the TCRdb copy retains only in-frame clones and omits some. Seen here are approximately 240,000 clones, roughly 84% observed once, and the top ten hold approximately 4%. Input material: peripheral blood. The receptors shown here come from a woman in her thirties or forties with active or convalescent COVID-19. Each CDR3 is given with its conserved first and last residue. A D gene is named only where the DNA matches it firmly. The listing skips clone size in some rows; elsewhere it reads once, few, many or a size class.

TGTGCCAGCAGCTTAGCACAGGGGATAAGTTGGGCAACTAATGAAAAACTGTTTTTT | CASSLAQGISWATNEKLFF | TRBJ1-4 | TRBD1 | TRBV7-9 | .
TGCGCCAGCAGCGCCGGACAGATTGAGAATGGACTGTTTTTT | CASSAGQIENGLFF | TRBJ1-4 | . | TRBV5-1 | .
TGTGCCATCAGCGACTTTCGGGTCGGCTACACCTTC | CAISDFRVGYTF | TRBJ1-2 | . | TRBV10-3 | once
TGTGCCAGCAGCGCCGGGACAGGGGGTAATGATCAGCCCCAGCATTTT | CASSAGTGGNDQPQHF | TRBJ1-5 | TRBD1 | TRBV5-6 | .
TGTGCCAGCAGTCGCGACAGGAATGAAAAACTGTTTTTT | CASSRDRNEKLFF | TRBJ1-4 | . | TRBV5-4 | .
TGCGCCAGCAGCTCACAGGGATTCTCCTACAATGAGCAGTTCTTC | CASSSQGFSYNEQFF | TRBJ2-1 | . | TRBV5-1 | .
TGTGCCAGCAGCTTAAGTGGGGGGTCGTTTGAAGCTTTCTTT | CASSLSGGSFEAFF | TRBJ1-1 | . | TRBV11-2 | .
TGTGCCAGCAGCTTAGATCCTGGGGCAGGCGCAGATACGCAGTATTTT | CASSLDPGAGADTQYF | TRBJ2-3 | . | TRBV11-3 | .
TGTGCCAGCAGCTTTCAGGGGGTAGTTCACGAGCAGTACTTC | CASSFQGVVHEQYF | TRBJ2-7 | TRBD1 | TRBV5-4 | once
TGTGCCAGCAGCTTGAAGACAGGACAAAAACTCTACACCTTC | CASSLKTGQKLYTF | TRBJ1-2 | . | TRBV5-4 | few
TGTGCCTGGACCTCAGGGGGTCAAAATCAGCCCCAGCATTTT | CAWTSGGQNQPQHF | TRBJ1-5 | TRBD1 | TRBV30 | few
TGTGCCAGCAGCGCCAGTATCGCGGTAACGATGGCCTACGAGCAGTACTTC | CASSASIAVTMAYEQYF | TRBJ2-7 | . | TRBV5-5 | .
TGTGCCTTCGACCCTCGAGGCGGTTCACCCCTCCACTTT | CAFDPRGGSPLHF | TRBJ1-6 | . | TRBV30 | .